The 10 T cell receptor beta chains listed next were all sequenced from one sample in a study of cytomegalovirus exposure and HLA in healthy donors listed by TCRdb under 2017. Receptor libraries were prepared by the immunoSEQ multiplex PCR assay. For the multiplex PCR, a mixture combining 60 forward primers for TCR Vbeta segments and 13 reverse primers for TCR Jbeta segments was used. In its TCRdb copy, this immuneACCESS table keeps in-frame sequences only and misses some clones. Where compared with another copy, unresolved V genes explain less than half of these, and the others have no known cause. The sample table lists 95,000 to 150,000 clones, about 74% of them with a count of one. The biggest ten clones account for about 4.4% of the sample. Sequencing used PBMCs. The receptors here all came from a woman aged 45-60 years in good health and CMV-seropositive.

A single count supports this clone. CDR3 loop: CASSLFASGGPNQETQYF. CDR3 DNA sequence: TGTGCCAGCAGCTTGTTCGCTAGCGGGGGGCCTAACCAAGAGACCCAGTACTTC. The chain uses TRBV5-4 and TRBJ2-5, with 11 bases matching TRBD2. V gave up 1 base and J gave up 0 bases; unmatched junction bases: 8. CDR1 is SGHNT, CDR2 YYREEE, per germline (reference sequence). The CDR3 extends over 18 amino acids.

The chain has TRBV29-1 and TRBJ1-1; D uncertain. This CDR3 contains 12 residues. V was pared by 4 bases and J by 1 base, with 7 bases between. In germline, CDR1 is SQVTM, CDR2 ANQGSEA. CDR3 region: CSVGTSNTEAFF. The CDR3 DNA sequence: TGCAGCGTTGGTACATCGAACACTGAAGCTTTCTTT.

The chain joins TRBV7-9 to TRBJ2-7; possible D gene TRBD1, 5 bases. The CDR3 totals 15 residues. V lost 7 bases and J lost 7, with 23 bases in between. Germline CDR1 is SEHNR and CDR2 is FQNEAQ (reference sequence). CDR3 in amino acids: CASIPGIGHIGEQYF. CDR3 coding DNA: TGTGCCAGCATCCCTGGGATAGGACACATAGGGGAGCAGTACTTC. The variable domain in full, completed from reference TRBV7-9 and TRBJ2-7, reads DTGVSQNPRHKITKRGQNVTFRCDPISEHNRLYWYRQTLGQGPEFLTYFQNEAQLEKSRLLSDRFSAERPKGSFSTLEIQRTEQGDSAMYLCASIPGIGHIGEQYFGPGTRLTVT.

The rearrangement uses TRBV11-3 and TRBJ2-1; 9 nucleotides match TRBD1. The length of the CDR3 is 17 residues. Germline CDR1 SGHNT, CDR2 YENEEA. The J segment lost 8 bases and the V segment lost 1 base, leaving 12 bases of the junction unmatched. The chain's CDR3 is CASSLGLGTGRSDEQFF. The CDR3 coding sequence is TGTGCCAGCAGCTTAGGCCTGGGGACAGGGCGATCAGATGAGCAGTTCTTC.

The rearrangement links TRBV5-4 to TRBJ2-4; 7 bases map to TRBD1. There are 14 residues in the CDR3. The germline V gene encodes CDR1 SGHNT and CDR2 YYREEE (reference sequence). V was clipped by 1 base and J by 3 bases; unmatched bases: 1. As DNA, the CDR3 is TGTGCCAGCAGCTTGACAGGGGTCAAAAACATTCAGTACTTC. It translates to CASSLTGVKNIQYF. Based on the CDR3 plus reference TRBV5-4 and TRBJ2-4, the full variable domain is ETGVTQSPTHLIKTRGQQVTLRCSSQSGHNTVSWYQQALGQGPQFIFQYYREEENGRGNFPPRFSGLQFPNYSSELNVNALELDDSALYLCASSLTGVKNIQYFGAGTRLSVL.

In this sample, this clone turned up once. V and J are TRBV29-1 and TRBJ2-7; TRBD1 aligns across 11 bases. This CDR3 region has 13 residues. Germline CDR1 reads SQVTM; CDR2 reads ANQGSEA. The ends lost 6 bases at V and 7 bases at J; junction bases unmatched: 8. As DNA, the CDR3 is TGCAGCGTGCGGGACAGGGGGGTCTCAGAGCAGTACTTC. Its protein product is CSVRDRGVSEQYF.

The chain joins TRBV2 to TRBJ2-2; 15 bases fit TRBD2. Germline CDR1 and CDR2: SNHLY and FYNNEI. CDR3 length: 15 amino acids. V gave up 8 bases and J gave up 6 bases; unmatched junction bases: 4. CDR3: CASSRTSGGAGELFF. The CDR3, as DNA: TGTGCCAGCTCCAGGACTAGCGGGGGGGCCGGGGAGCTGTTTTTT.

The gene calls are TRBV7-8 and TRBJ1-6; 7 bases are a match to TRBD1. Germline assignment: CDR1 SGHVS and CDR2 FQNEAQ. Trimming cost V 5 bases and J 10 bases; bases outside gene matches: 11. This CDR3 contains 15 residues. CDR3 in DNA: TGTGCCAGCAGCCCCAGTCAGGGGGTCGGGTCACCCCTCCACTTT. Encoded protein: CASSPSQGVGSPLHF.

The V and J genes are TRBV9 and TRBJ1-6; 10 bases align to TRBD1. This CDR3 spans 14 amino acids. With V trimmed by 3 bases and J by 9 bases, 3 bases remained unmatched. CDR1 is SGDLS and CDR2 is YYNGEE in the germline V gene. Here the CDR3 DNA reads TGTGCCAGCAGCGGACAGGGGGCTCTTTCACCCCTCCACTTT. Its translation is CASSGQGALSPLHF.

This clone was detected many times. The J gene is TRBJ2-2, the V gene TRBV4-1; D unclear. The CDR3 loop spans 16 amino acids. With 1 base removed from V and 1 base from J, the gap between germline ends came to 10 bases. Looked up from germline, CDR1 is MGHRA and CDR2 is YSYEKL. CDR3 DNA sequence: TGCGCCAGCAGCCAAGTAATGTCTGTGAACACCGGGGAGCTGTTTTTT. Amino acid sequence: CASSQVMSVNTGELFF.